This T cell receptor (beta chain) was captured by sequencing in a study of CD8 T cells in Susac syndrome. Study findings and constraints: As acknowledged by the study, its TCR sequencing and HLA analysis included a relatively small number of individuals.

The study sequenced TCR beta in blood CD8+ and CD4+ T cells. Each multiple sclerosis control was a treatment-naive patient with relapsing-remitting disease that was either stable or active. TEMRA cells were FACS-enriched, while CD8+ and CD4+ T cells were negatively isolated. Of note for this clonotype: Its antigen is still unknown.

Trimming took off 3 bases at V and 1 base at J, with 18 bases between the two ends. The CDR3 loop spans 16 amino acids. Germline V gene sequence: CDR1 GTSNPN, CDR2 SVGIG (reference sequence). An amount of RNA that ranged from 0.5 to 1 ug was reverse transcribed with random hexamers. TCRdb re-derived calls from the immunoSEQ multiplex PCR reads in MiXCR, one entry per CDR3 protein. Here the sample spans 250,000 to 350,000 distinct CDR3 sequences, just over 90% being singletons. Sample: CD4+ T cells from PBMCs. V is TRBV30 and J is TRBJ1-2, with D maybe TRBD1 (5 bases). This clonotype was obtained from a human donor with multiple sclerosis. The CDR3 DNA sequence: TGTGCCTGGAGGGGACGGGGCAGGTCGTTTAACTATGGCTACACCTTC. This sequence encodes CAWRGRGRSFNYGYTF.